This T cell receptor (beta chain) was obtained from a study of early T cells in non-severe SARS-CoV-2 infection. Study-level information: Sequencing input comprised bulk RNA from unsorted whole blood; chain pairing was not available. Study outcomes and limitations: VDJdb matches were skewed toward anti-spike CD8 T cell responses.

The TCR library protocol was used to attach unique molecular identifiers. These identifiers were attached to individual cDNA molecules. Each CDR3 protein is one row after TCRdb ran MiXCR on the 5' RACE reads. This table holds about 130,000 distinct CDR3 sequences, 14% to 15% found once. In this sample, this clonotype turned up a few times. What it binds is unknown. This CDR3 spans 13 amino acids. V lost 1 base and J 4 bases, leaving 8 bases between the germline ends. Germline CDR1 MGHRA, CDR2 YSYEKL. This TCR was recovered from an adult who was a healthcare worker with PCR-confirmed SARS-CoV-2 infection or an uninfected control (not recorded which). The chain recombines TRBV4-1 with TRBJ2-7; D remains ambiguous. The sample consisted of whole blood. The CDR3 sequence is CASSQAVGYEQYF. The CDR3 DNA reads as TGCGCCAGCAGCCAAGCCGTAGGGTACGAGCAGTACTTC.